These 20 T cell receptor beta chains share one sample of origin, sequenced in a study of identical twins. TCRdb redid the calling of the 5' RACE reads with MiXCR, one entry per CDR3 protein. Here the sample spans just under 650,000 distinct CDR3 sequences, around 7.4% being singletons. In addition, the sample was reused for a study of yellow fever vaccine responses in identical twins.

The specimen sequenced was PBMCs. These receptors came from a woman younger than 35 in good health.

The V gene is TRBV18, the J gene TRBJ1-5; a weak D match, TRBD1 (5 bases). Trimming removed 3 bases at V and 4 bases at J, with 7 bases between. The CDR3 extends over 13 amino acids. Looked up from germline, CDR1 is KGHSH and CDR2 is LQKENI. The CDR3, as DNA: TGTGCCAGCTCACCGGGGACTAATCAGCCCCAGCATTTT. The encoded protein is CASSPGTNQPQHF.

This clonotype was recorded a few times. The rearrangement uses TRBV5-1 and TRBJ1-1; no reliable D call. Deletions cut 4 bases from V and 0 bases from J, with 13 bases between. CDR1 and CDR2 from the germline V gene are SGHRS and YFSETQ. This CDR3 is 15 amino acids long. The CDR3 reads CASSGNEVLNTEAFF. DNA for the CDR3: TGCGCCAGCAGCGGAAATGAGGTATTGAACACTGAAGCTTTCTTT.

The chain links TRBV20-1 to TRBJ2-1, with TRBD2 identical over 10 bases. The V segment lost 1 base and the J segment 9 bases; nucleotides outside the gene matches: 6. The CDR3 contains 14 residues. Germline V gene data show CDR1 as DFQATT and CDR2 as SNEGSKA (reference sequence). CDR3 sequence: CSARVSSGRGEQFF. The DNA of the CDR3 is TGCAGTGCTAGAGTTTCTAGCGGGAGAGGTGAGCAGTTCTTC.

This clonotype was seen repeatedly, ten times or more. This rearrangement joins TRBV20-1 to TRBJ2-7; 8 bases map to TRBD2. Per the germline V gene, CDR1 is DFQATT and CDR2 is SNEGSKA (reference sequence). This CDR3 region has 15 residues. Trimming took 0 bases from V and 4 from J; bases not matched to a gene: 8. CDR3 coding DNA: TGCAGTGCTAGAGATCCGGCGGGAGGCCGGTACGAGCAGTACTTC. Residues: CSARDPAGGRYEQYF.

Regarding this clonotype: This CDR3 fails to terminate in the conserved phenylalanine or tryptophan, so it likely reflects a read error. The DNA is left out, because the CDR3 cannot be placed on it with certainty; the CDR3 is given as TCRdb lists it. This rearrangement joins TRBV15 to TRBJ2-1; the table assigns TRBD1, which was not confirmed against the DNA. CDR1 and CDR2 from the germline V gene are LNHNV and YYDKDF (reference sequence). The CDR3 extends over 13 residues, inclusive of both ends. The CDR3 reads CATSRDVVGQICI.

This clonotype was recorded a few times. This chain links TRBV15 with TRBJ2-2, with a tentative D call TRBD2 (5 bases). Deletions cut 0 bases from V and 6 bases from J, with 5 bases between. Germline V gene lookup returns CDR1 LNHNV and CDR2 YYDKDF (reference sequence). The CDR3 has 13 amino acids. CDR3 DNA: TGTGCCACCAGCAGAGATAGCGCCGGGGAGCTGTTTTTT. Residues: CATSRDSAGELFF.

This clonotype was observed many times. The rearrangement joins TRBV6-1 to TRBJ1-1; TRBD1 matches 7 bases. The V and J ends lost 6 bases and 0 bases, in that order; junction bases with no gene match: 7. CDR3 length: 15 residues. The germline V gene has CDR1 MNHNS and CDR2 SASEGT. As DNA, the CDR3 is TGTGCCAGCAGGATTTCCGGGACAGTGAACACTGAAGCTTTCTTT. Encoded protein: CASRISGTVNTEAFF.

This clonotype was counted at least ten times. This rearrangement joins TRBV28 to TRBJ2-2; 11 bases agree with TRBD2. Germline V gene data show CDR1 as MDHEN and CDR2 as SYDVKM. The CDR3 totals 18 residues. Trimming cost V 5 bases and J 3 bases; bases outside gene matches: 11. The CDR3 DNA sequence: TGTGCCAGCAGTCAGATCCTCACTAGCGGGGGCTACACCGGGGAGCTGTTTTTT. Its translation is CASSQILTSGGYTGELFF.

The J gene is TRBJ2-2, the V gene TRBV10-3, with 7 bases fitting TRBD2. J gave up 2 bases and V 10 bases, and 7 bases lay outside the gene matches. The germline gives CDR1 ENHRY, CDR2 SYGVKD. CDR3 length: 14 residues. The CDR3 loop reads CANSGGSNTGELFF. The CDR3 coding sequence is TGTGCCAACTCCGGGGGGAGTAACACCGGGGAGCTGTTTTTT.

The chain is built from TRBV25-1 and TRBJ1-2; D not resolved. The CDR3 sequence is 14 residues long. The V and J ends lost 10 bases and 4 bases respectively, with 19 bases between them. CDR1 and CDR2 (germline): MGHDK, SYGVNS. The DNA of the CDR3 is TGTGCCACCTCGAACGGACGCCTCCTCTATGGCTACACCTTC. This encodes CATSNGRLLYGYTF.

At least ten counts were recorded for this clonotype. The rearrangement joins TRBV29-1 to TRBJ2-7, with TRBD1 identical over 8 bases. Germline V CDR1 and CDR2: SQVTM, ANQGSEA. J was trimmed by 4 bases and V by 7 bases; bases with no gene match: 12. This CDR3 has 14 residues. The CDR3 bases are TGCAGCGCATCCACTTGGACAGGGCGGTACGAGCAGTACTTC. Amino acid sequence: CSASTWTGRYEQYF.

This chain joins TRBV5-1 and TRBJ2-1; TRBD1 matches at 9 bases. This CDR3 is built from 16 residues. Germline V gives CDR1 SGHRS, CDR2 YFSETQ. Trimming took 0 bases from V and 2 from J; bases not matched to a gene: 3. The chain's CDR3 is CASSLGDRVAYNEQFF. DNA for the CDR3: TGCGCCAGCAGCTTGGGGGACAGGGTGGCCTACAATGAGCAGTTCTTC.

The CDR3 loop reads CASSPRILYCYTF. CDR3 DNA sequence: TGTGCCAGCAGCCCCAGGATCCTCTACTGCTACACCTTC. The genes are TRBV7-2 and TRBJ1-2, with D uncertain. The CDR3 is 13 residues long. CDR1 SGHTA and CDR2 FQGNSA come from the germline V gene. Trimming cost V 5 bases and J 9 bases, with 16 bases left between them.

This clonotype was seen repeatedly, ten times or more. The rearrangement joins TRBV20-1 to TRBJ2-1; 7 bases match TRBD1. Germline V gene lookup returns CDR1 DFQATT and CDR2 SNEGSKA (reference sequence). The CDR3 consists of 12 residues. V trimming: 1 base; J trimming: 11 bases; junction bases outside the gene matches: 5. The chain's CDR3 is CSARGRGGKQFF. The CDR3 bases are TGCAGTGCTAGAGGCCGAGGGGGCAAGCAGTTCTTC.

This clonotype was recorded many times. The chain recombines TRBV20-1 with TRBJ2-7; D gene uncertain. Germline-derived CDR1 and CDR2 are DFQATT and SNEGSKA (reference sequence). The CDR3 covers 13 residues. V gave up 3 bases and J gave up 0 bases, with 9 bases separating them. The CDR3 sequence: CSASLQSSYEQYV. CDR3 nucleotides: TGCAGTGCTAGCCTACAAAGCTCCTACGAGCAGTACGTC.

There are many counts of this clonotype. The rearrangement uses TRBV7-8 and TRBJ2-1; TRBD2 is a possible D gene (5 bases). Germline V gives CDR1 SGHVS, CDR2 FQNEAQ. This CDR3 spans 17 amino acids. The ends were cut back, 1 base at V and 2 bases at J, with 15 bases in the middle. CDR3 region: CASSLERAERAYNEQFF. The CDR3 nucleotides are TGTGCCAGCAGCTTAGAGAGAGCGGAAAGAGCCTACAATGAGCAGTTCTTC.

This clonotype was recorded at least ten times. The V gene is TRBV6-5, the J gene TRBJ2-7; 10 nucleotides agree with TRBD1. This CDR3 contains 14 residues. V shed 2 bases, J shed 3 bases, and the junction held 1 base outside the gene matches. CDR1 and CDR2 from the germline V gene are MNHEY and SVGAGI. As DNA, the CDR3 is TGTGCCAGCAGTTACAGGGACAGGGGCTACGAGCAGTACGTC. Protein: CASSYRDRGYEQYV.

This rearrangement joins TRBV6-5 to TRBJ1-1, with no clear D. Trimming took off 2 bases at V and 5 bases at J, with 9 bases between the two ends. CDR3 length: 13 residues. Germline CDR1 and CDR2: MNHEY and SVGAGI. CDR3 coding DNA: TGTGCCAGCAGTTACCGTCAGAGTACTGAAGCTTTCTTT. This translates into CASSYRQSTEAFF.

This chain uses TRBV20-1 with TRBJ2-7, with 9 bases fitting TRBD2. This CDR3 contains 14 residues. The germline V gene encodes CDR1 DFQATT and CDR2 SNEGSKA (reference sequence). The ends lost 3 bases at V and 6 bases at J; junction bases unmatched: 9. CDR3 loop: CSARTSGRGGEQYF. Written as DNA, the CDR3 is TGCAGTGCTAGGACTAGCGGTAGAGGAGGCGAGCAGTACTTC.

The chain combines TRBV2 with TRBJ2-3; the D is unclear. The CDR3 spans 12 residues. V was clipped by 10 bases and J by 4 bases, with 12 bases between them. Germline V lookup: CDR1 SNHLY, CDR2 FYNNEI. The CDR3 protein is CANSPRSDTQYF. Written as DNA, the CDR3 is TGTGCCAATTCGCCCAGATCAGATACGCAGTATTTT. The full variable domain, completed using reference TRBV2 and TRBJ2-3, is EPEVTQTPSHQVTQMGQEVILRCVPISNHLYFYWYRQILGQKVEFLVSFYNNEISEKSEIFDDQFSVERPDGSNFTLKIRSTKLEDSAMYFCANSPRSDTQYFGPGTRLTVL.